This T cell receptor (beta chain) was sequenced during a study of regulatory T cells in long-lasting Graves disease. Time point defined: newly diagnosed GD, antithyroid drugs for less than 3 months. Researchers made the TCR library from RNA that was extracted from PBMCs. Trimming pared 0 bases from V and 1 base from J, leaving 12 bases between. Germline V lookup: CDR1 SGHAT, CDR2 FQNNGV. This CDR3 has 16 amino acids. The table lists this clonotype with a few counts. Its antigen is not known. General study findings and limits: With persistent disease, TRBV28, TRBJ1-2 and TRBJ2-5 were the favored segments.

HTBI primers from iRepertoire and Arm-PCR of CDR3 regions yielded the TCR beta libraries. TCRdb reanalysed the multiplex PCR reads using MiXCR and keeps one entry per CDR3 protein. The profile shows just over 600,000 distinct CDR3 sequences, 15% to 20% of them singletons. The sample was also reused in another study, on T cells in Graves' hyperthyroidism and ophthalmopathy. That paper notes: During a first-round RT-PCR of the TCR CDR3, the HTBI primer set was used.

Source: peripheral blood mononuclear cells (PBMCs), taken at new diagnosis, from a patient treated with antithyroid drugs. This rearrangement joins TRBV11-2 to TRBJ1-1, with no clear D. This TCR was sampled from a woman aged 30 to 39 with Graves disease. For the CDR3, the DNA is TGTGCCAGCAGCTTAGATGTCTGGGCCCCGAACACTGAAGCTTTCTTT. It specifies CASSLDVWAPNTEAFF.